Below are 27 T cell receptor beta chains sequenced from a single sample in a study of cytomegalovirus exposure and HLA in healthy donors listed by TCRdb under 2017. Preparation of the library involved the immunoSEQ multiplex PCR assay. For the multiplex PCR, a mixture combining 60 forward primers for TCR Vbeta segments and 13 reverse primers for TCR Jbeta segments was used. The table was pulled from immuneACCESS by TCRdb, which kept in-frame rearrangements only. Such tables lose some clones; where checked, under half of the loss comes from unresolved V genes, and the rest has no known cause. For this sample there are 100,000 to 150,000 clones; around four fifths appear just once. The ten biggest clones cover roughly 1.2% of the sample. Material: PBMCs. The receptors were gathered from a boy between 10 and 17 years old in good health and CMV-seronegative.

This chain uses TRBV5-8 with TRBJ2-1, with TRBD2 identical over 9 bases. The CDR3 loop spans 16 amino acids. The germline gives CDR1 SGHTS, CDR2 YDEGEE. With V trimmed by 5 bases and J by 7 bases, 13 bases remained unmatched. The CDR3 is CASRTGLGSGRNEQFF. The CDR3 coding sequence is TGTGCCAGCAGAACGGGACTAGGTAGCGGGAGAAATGAGCAGTTCTTC.

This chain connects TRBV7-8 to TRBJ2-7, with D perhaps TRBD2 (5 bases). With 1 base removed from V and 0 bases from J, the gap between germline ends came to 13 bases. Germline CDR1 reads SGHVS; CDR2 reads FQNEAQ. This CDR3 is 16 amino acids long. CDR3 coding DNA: TGTGCCAGCAGCTTAGAGAGGGCTAAAAACTCCTACGAGCAGTACTTC. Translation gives CASSLERAKNSYEQYF.

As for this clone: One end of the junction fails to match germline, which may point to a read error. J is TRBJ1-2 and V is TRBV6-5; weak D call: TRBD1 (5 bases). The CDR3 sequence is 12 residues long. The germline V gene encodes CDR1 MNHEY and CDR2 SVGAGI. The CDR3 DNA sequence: TGTGTCAGCAGAGACAGTAACTATGGCTACACCTTC. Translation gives CVSRDSNYGYTF.

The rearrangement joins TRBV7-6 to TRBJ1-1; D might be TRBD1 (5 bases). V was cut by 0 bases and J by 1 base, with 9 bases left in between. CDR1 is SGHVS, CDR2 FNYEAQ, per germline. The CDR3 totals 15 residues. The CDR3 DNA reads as TGTGCCAGCAGCTTAGCGATGGGGGGGAACACTGAAGCTTTCTTT. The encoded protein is CASSLAMGGNTEAFF.

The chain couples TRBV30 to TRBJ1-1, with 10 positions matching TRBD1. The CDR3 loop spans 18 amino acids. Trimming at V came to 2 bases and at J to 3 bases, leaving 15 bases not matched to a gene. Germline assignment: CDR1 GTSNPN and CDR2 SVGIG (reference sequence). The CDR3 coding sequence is TGTGCCTGGAGTAGGGGTTGGGGACAGGGGACTAGGGACACTGAAGCTTTCTTT. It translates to CAWSRGWGQGTRDTEAFF.

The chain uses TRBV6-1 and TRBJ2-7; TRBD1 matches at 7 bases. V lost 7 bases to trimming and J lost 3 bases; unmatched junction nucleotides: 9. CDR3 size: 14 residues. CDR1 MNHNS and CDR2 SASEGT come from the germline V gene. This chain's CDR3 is CASNPSRDSYEQYF. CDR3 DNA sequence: TGTGCCAGCAACCCAAGCCGGGACAGCTACGAGCAGTACTTC.

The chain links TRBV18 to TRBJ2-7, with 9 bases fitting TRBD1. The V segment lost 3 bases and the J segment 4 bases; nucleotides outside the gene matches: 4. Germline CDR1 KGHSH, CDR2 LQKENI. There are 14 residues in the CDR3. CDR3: CASSPGQGTYEQYF. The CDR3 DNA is TGTGCCAGCTCACCGGGACAGGGTACGTACGAGCAGTACTTC. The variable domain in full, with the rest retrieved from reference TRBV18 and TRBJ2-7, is NAGVMQNPRHLVRRRGQEARLRCSPMKGHSHVYWYRQLPEEGLKFMVYLQKENIIDESGMPKERFSAEFPKEGPSILRIQQVVRGDSAAYFCASSPGQGTYEQYFGPGTRLTVT.

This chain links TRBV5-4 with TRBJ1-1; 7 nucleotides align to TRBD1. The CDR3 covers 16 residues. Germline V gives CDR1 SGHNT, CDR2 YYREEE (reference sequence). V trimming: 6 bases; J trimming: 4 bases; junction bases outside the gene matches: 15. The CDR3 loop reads CASTLTGKIGRTEAFF. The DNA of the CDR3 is TGTGCCAGCACCCTGACAGGGAAAATCGGACGCACTGAAGCTTTCTTT.

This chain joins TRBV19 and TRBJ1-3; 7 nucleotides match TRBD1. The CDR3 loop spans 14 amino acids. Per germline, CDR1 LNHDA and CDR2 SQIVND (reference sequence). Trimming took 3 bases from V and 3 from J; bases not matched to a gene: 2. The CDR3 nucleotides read TGTGCCAGTAGTATGACAGGGTTTGGAAACACCATATATTTT. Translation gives CASSMTGFGNTIYF.

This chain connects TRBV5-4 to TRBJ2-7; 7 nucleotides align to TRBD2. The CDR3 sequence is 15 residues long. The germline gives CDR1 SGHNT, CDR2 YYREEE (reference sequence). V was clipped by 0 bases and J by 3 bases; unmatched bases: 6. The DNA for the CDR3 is TGTGCCAGCAGCTTGGGGGTCAGGGAGGGCTACGAGCAGTACTTC. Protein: CASSLGVREGYEQYF.

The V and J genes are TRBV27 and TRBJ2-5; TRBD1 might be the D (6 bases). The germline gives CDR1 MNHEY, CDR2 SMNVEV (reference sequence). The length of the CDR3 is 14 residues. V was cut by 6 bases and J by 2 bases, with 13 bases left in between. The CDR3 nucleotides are TGTGCCAGCAGATTGACAGGTACACAAGAGACCCAGTACTTC. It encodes CASRLTGTQETQYF.

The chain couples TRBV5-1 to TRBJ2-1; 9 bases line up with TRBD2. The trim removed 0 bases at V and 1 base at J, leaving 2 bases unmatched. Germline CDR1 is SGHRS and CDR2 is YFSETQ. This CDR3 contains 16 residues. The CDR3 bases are TGCGCCAGCAGCTTGGTGGCGGGAGGGTCCTACAATGAGCAGTTCTTC. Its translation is CASSLVAGGSYNEQFF.

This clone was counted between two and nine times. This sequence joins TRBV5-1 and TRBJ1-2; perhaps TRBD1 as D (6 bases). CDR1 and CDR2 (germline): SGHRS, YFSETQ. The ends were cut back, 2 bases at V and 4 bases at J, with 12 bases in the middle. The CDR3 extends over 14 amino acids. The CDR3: CASSLGGDGYGYTF. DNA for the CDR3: TGCGCCAGCAGCTTAGGGGGGGACGGCTATGGCTACACCTTC.

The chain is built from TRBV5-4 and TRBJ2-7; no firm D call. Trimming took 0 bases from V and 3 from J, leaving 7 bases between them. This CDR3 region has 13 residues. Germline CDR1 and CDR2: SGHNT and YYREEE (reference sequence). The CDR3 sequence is CASSLDTVYEQYF. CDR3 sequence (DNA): TGTGCCAGCAGCTTGGACACCGTCTACGAGCAGTACTTC.

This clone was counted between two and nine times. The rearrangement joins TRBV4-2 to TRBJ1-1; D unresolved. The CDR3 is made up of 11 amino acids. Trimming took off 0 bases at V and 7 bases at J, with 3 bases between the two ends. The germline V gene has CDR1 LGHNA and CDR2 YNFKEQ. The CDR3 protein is CASSQDYEAFF. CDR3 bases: TGTGCCAGCAGCCAAGACTATGAAGCTTTCTTT.

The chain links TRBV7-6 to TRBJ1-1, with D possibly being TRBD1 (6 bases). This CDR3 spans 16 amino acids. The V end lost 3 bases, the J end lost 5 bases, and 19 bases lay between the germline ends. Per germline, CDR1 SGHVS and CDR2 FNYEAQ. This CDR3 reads CASSFSWDKRGTEAFF. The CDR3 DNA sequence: TGTGCCAGCAGCTTCTCCTGGGACAAAAGAGGAACTGAAGCTTTCTTT.

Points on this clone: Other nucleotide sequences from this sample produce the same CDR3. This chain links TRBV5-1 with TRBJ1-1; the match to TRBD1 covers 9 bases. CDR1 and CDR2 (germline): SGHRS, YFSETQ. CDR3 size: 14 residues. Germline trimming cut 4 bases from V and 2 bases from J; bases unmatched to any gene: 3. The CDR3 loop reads CASSLDRGNTEAFF. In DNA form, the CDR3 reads TGCGCCAGCAGCCTGGACAGGGGAAACACTGAAGCTTTCTTT.

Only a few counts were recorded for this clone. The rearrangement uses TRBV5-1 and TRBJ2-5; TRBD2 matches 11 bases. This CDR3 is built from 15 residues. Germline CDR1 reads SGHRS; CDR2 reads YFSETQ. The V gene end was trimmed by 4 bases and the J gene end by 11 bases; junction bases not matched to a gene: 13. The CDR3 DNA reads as TGCGCCAGCAGCCTGGGACTAGCGGCTTCCTGGGAGCAGTACTTC. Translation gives CASSLGLAASWEQYF.

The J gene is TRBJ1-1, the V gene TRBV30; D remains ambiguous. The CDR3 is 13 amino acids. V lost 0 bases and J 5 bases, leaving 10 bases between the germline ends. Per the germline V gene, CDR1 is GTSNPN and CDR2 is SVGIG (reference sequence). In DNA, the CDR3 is TGTGCCTGGAGTGTACACAGAAGAACTGAAGCTTTCTTT. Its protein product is CAWSVHRRTEAFF.

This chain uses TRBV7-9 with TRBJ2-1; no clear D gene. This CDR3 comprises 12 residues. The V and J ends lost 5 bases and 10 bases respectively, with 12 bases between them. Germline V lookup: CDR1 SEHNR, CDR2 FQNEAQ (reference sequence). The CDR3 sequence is CASSPADTEQFF. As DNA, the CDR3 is TGTGCCAGCAGCCCCGCTGACACGGAGCAGTTCTTC.

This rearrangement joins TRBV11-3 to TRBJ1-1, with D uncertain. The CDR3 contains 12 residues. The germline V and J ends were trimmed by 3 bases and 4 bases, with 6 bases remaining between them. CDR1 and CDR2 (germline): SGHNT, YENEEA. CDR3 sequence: CASSFSGTEAFF. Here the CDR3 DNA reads TGTGCCAGCAGCTTTTCGGGCACTGAAGCTTTCTTT.

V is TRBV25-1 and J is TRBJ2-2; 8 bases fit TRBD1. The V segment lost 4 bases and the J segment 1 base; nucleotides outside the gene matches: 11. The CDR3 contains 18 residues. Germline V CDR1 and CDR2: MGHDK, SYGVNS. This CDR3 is CASSAFTGQGLNTGELFF. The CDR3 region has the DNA TGTGCCAGCAGTGCCTTCACCGGACAGGGATTGAACACCGGGGAGCTGTTTTTT.

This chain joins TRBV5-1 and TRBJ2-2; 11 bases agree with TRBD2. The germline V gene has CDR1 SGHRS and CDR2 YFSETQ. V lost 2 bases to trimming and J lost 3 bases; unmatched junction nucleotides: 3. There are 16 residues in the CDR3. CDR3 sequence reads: CASSLLAGGDTGELFF. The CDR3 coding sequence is TGCGCCAGCAGCTTATTAGCGGGAGGGGACACCGGGGAGCTGTTTTTT.

CDR3: CASSLDARSGELFF. The CDR3 region has the DNA TGCGCCAGCAGCTTGGATGCCAGGTCCGGGGAGCTGTTTTTT. The chain couples TRBV5-1 to TRBJ2-2; no clear D. CDR3 length: 14 amino acids. Trimming cost V 0 bases and J 6 bases, with 9 bases left between them. The germline V gene encodes CDR1 SGHRS and CDR2 YFSETQ.

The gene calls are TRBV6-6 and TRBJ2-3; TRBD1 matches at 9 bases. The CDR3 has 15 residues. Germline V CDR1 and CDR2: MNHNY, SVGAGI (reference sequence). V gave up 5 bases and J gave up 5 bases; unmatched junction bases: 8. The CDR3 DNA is TGTGCCAGCAGTCCCGGGACAGGGCAGATAGATACGCAGTATTTT. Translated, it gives CASSPGTGQIDTQYF.

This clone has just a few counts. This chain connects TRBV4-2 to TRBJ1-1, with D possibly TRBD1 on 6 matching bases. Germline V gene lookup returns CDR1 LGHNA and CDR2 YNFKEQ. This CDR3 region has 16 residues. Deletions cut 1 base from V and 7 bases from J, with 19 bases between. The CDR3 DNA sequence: TGTGCCAGCAGCCAAGTGCCGCCGGGACGGGACATTGAAGCTTTCTTT. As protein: CASSQVPPGRDIEAFF.

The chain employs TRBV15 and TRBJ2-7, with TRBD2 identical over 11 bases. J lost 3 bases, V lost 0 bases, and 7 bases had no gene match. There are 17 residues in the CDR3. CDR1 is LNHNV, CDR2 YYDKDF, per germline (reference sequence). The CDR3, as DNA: TGTGCCACCAGCAGAGATATGACTAGCGGGATTTTCTACGAGCAGTACTTC. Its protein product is CATSRDMTSGIFYEQYF.